Presented here are 20 T cell receptor beta chains from one specimen sequenced in a study of T-cell reconstitution after alpha-beta-depleted transplantation in children. A library of TCRbeta sequences, prepared with unique molecular identifiers, was generated. TCRdb re-called the PCR reads with MiXCR, one entry per CDR3 protein. The sample lists around 360,000 distinct CDR3 sequences, about a tenth occurring once. Sequenced material: PBMCs from the stem cell graft donor, taken from the stem cell graft. Receptor source: a human donor who donated a stem cell graft to a child with acute lymphoblastic leukemia.

The chain uses TRBV7-2 and TRBJ2-5, with TRBD1 matching over 7 bases. Looked up from germline, CDR1 is SGHTA and CDR2 is FQGNSA. Trimming removed 5 bases from V and 7 bases from J; junction bases left unmatched: 10. This CDR3 spans 14 amino acids. The CDR3 nucleotides read TGTGCCAGCAGCACCGAGACAGGGTTCGCGACCCAGTACTTC. This translates into CASSTETGFATQYF.

V usage is TRBV10-2 and J usage is TRBJ1-6, with D unclear. This CDR3 is built from 16 residues. The V and J ends lost 7 bases and 9 bases respectively, with 22 bases between them. The germline V gene encodes CDR1 WSHSY and CDR2 SAAADI. In DNA form, the CDR3 reads TGCGCCAGCAAGGAACGGTCGCAAGGATCCACTTCACCCCTCCACTTT. Encoded protein: CASKERSQGSTSPLHF.

This clonotype was detected only a few times. The chain carries TRBV20-1 and TRBJ2-1; tentative D call: TRBD1 (6 bases). Germline V CDR1 and CDR2: DFQATT, SNEGSKA (reference sequence). V was trimmed by 0 bases and J by 6 bases, leaving 21 bases between them. The CDR3 runs 17 residues. The CDR3 DNA reads as TGCAGTGCTAGAGATCATAAGGGGGTTACTTCCCTCAATGAGCAGTTCTTC. Translating gives CSARDHKGVTSLNEQFF.

This clonotype was counted a few times. The gene calls are TRBV7-2 and TRBJ2-3, with D perhaps TRBD1 (6 bases). The CDR3 loop spans 15 amino acids. The V gene lost 5 bases and the J gene lost 0 bases, with 12 bases spanning the gap. The germline CDR1 and CDR2 sequences are SGHTA and FQGNSA. In DNA form, the CDR3 reads TGTGCCAGCAGCCCGGACAGACTTAGCACAGATACGCAGTATTTT. Its translation: CASSPDRLSTDTQYF.

There are a few counts of this clonotype. The chain has TRBV27 and TRBJ2-1, with TRBD2 identical over 14 bases. CDR1 is MNHEY and CDR2 is SMNVEV in the germline V gene (reference sequence). Germline trimming cut 4 bases from V and 6 bases from J; bases unmatched to any gene: 11. The CDR3 sequence is 18 residues long. CDR3 DNA sequence: TGTGCCAGCAGTTCGCCGGGACTAGCGGGAGTAGGGGGCAATGAGCAGTTCTTC. This sequence encodes CASSSPGLAGVGGNEQFF.

V gene TRBV27 combines with J gene TRBJ2-3, with 8 positions matching TRBD2. CDR1 and CDR2 from the germline V gene are MNHEY and SMNVEV (reference sequence). This CDR3 spans 15 amino acids. Trimming at V came to 6 bases and at J to 1 base, leaving 6 bases not matched to a gene. The CDR3 region is CASRTAGDRTDTQYF. The CDR3 nucleotides read TGTGCCAGCAGGACAGCGGGAGATCGCACAGATACGCAGTATTTT.

This clonotype has more than one count but fewer than ten. The chain joins TRBV3-1 to TRBJ2-7; 8 positions agree with TRBD1. Germline V gives CDR1 LGHDT, CDR2 YNNKEL (reference sequence). The CDR3 sequence is 16 residues long. V was pared by 1 base and J by 3 bases, with 8 bases of the junction left unmatched. The CDR3 spells CASSQAQTGDFYEQYF. The CDR3 region has the DNA TGTGCCAGCAGCCAAGCTCAGACAGGGGACTTCTACGAGCAGTACTTC.

The table lists this clonotype with a few counts. The chain combines TRBV6-5 with TRBJ2-3, with 7 bases fitting TRBD2. CDR3 size: 13 residues. V lost 5 bases and J lost 2; bases outside the gene matches: 1. The germline V gene has CDR1 MNHEY and CDR2 SVGAGI. The CDR3 region is CASSSGTTDTQYF. The CDR3 nucleotides are TGTGCCAGCAGTAGCGGGACCACAGATACGCAGTATTTT.

The CDR3 DNA reads as TGTGCCACCAGCACACCCCAGGCCTACGAGCAGTACTTC. Protein product: CATSTPQAYEQYF. The rearrangement uses TRBV15 and TRBJ2-7; D is uncertain. CDR3 length equals 13 residues. Trimming left V 4 bases short and J 2 bases short, with 9 bases between. In germline, CDR1 is LNHNV, CDR2 YYDKDF (reference sequence). Full variable domain (outside the CDR3, taken from reference TRBV15 and TRBJ2-7): DAMVIQNPRYQVTQFGKPVTLSCSQTLNHNVMYWYQQKSSQAPKLLFHYYDKDFNNEADTPDNFQSRRPNTSFCFLDIRSPGLGDTAMYLCATSTPQAYEQYFGPGTRLTVT.

This clonotype was recorded many times. CDR3 bases: TGTGCCAGCAGCCAAAGTAGTAGCGGCAATGAGCAGTTCTTC. Residues: CASSQSSSGNEQFF. The rearrangement links TRBV7-8 to TRBJ2-1; D is perhaps TRBD2 (6 bases). The CDR3 covers 14 residues. V was pared by 5 bases and J by 6 bases, with 14 bases between. CDR1 is SGHVS, CDR2 FQNEAQ, per germline.

The rearrangement links TRBV10-2 to TRBJ2-7; perhaps D is TRBD1 or TRBD2 (5 bases each). Trimming took 3 bases from V and 1 from J, leaving 13 bases between them. Germline CDR1 and CDR2: WSHSY and SAAADI. This CDR3 contains 15 residues. This CDR3 reads CASSEWGTGSYEQYF. CDR3 sequence (DNA): TGCGCCAGCAGTGAATGGGGGACGGGGTCCTACGAGCAGTACTTC.

The genes are TRBV7-8 and TRBJ2-1, with 11 bases fitting TRBD2. This CDR3 spans 13 amino acids. Germline V lookup: CDR1 SGHVS, CDR2 FQNEAQ. J lost 14 bases, V lost 5 bases, and 8 bases had no gene match. DNA of the CDR3: TGTGCCAGCAGCCAAGAAGTAGCGGGGGGGGAGTTCTTC. Encoded protein: CASSQEVAGGEFF.

This clonotype was detected a few times. The CDR3 is CASSLGREDTQYF. The CDR3 coding sequence is TGCGCCAGCAGTTTAGGCAGGGAAGATACGCAGTATTTT. The rearrangement joins TRBV5-1 to TRBJ2-3, with D perhaps matching TRBD1 (5 bases). V was trimmed by 5 bases and J by 5 bases, leaving 12 bases between them. Germline assignment: CDR1 SGHRS and CDR2 YFSETQ. This CDR3 is built from 13 residues.

This clonotype was seen at least ten times. The chain is built from TRBV6-2 or TRBV6-3 and TRBJ2-3; no firm D call. CDR1 is MNHEY and CDR2 is SVGEGT in the germline V gene. With 6 bases removed from V and 0 bases from J, the gap between germline ends came to 16 bases. The CDR3 is made up of 16 amino acids. CDR3 in amino acids: CASRTPADTSTDTQYF. CDR3 nucleotide sequence: TGTGCCAGCAGGACCCCGGCTGATACCAGCACAGATACGCAGTATTTT.

The rearrangement joins TRBV21-1 to TRBJ2-1; TRBD1, the D gene given by the table, was not confirmed from the DNA. TRBV21-1 is a documented pseudogene. The CDR3 length is 16 residues. This CDR3 reads CASSPTRTRTYNEQFF. CDR3 bases: TGTGCCAGCAGCCCCACTCGGACACGGACCTACAATGAGCAGTTCTTC.

This clonotype was seen ten or more times. V gene TRBV19 combines with J gene TRBJ2-1; D is unresolved. Germline assignment: CDR1 LNHDA and CDR2 SQIVND (reference sequence). Trimming took off 3 bases at V and 0 bases at J, with 12 bases between the two ends. The CDR3 totals 16 residues. CDR3: CASSMRSQTSYNEQFF. The CDR3 bases are TGTGCCAGTAGTATGAGGTCACAGACCTCCTACAATGAGCAGTTCTTC.

In this sample, this clonotype turned up a few times. This sequence joins TRBV4-2 and TRBJ2-7; 14 nucleotides line up with TRBD2. V dropped 6 bases and J dropped 11; count of bases not matched to a gene: 27. The CDR3 sequence is 20 residues long. Germline CDR1 reads LGHNA; CDR2 reads YNFKEQ. The CDR3: CASSLIRGLAGVKPSTREYF. The CDR3 DNA is TGTGCCAGCAGTCTGATCCGGGGACTAGCGGGAGTTAAGCCATCTACGAGGGAGTACTTC.

This clonotype was observed a few times. The chain employs TRBV7-3 and TRBJ2-4; D possibly uses TRBD1 or TRBD2 (5 bases each). The CDR3 has 14 amino acids. V was pared by 11 bases and J by 0 bases, with 14 bases between. Germline V lookup: CDR1 SGHTA, CDR2 FQGTGA. The CDR3 coding sequence is TGTGCCGGCGCCGGGACCGTAGCCAAAAACATTCAGTACTTC. Amino acids: CAGAGTVAKNIQYF.

The V gene is TRBV4-2, the J gene TRBJ2-4; 10 positions match TRBD2. Germline-derived CDR1 and CDR2 are LGHNA and YNFKEQ. The CDR3 covers 16 residues. J was trimmed by 5 bases and V by 1 base; bases with no gene match: 5. The CDR3: CASSQVLAGEENIQYF. In DNA, the CDR3 is TGTGCCAGCAGCCAAGTTCTAGCGGGAGAGGAAAACATTCAGTACTTC.

The chain recombines TRBV10-2 with TRBJ1-2, with 7 bases lining up with TRBD1. Germline CDR1 reads WSHSY; CDR2 reads SAAADI. V lost 6 bases, J lost 8 bases, and 3 bases stayed unmatched. This CDR3 is built from 11 residues. CDR3 bases: TGCGCCAGCAGACAGGGGATGGGCTACACCTTC. This translates into CASRQGMGYTF.